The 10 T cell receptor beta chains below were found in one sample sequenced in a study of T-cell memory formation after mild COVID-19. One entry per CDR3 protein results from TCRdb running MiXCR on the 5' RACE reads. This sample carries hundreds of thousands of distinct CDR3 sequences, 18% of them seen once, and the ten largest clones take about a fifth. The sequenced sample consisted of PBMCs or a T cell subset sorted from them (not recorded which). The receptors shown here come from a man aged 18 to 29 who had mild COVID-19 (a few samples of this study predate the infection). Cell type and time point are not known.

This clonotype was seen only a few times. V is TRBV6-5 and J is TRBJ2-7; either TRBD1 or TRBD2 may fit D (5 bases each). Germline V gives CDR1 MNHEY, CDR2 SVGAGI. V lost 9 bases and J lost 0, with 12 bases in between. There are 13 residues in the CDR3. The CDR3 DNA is TGTGCCAGTCAGGACGGGGCCTCCTACGAGCAGTACTTC. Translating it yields CASQDGASYEQYF.

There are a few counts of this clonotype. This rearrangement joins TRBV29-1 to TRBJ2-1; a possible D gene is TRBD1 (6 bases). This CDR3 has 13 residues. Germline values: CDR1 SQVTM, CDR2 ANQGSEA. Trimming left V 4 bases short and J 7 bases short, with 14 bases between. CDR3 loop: CSVGTGLLNEQFF. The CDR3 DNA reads TGCAGCGTTGGAACAGGGCTTTTAAATGAGCAGTTCTTC.

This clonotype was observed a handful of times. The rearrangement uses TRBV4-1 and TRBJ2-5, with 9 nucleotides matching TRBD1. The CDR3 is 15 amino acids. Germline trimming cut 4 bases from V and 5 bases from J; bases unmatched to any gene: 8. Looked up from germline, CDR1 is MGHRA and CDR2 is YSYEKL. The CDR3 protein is CASSLGTGRWETQYF. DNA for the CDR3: TGCGCCAGCAGCCTTGGGACAGGGCGGTGGGAGACCCAGTACTTC.

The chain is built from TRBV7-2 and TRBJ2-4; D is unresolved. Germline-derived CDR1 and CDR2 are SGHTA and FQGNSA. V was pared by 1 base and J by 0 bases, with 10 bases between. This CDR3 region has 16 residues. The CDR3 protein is CASSLEGYLAKNIQYF. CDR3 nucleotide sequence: TGTGCCAGCAGCTTAGAGGGCTACTTAGCCAAAAACATTCAGTACTTC.

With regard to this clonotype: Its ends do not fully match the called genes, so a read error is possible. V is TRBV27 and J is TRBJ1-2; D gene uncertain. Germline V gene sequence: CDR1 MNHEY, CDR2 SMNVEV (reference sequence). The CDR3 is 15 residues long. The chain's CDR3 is CASRLFGPRNAGYTF. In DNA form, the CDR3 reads TGTGCCAGCAGATTATTCGGGCCCAGGAACGCTGGCTACACCTTC.

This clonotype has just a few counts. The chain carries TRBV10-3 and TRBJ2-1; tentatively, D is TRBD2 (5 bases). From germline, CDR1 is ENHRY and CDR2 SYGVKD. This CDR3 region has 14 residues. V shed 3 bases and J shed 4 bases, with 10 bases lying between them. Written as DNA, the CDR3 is TGTGCCATCAGTGAAGAGGGAACGTACAATGAGCAGTTCTTC. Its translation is CAISEEGTYNEQFF.

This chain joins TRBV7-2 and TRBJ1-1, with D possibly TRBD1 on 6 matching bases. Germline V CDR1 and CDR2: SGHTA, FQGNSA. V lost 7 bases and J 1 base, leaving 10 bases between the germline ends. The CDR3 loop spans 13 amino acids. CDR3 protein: CASTGQRNTEAFF. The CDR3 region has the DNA TGTGCCAGCACTGGACAGAGGAACACTGAAGCTTTCTTT.

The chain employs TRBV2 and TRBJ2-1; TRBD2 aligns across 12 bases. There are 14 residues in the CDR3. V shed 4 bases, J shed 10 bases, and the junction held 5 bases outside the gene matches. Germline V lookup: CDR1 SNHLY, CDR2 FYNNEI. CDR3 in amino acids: CASSVTSGGREQFF. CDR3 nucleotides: TGTGCCAGCAGTGTAACTAGCGGGGGGCGCGAGCAGTTCTTC.

CDR3 sequence: CASYYLLGTYEQYV. The CDR3 region has the DNA TGTGCCAGCTACTACCTTTTGGGAACCTACGAGCAGTACGTC. The V call is TRBV9, the J call TRBJ2-7; no definite D call. The V end lost 7 bases, the J end lost 2 bases, and 16 bases lay between the germline ends. The length of the CDR3 is 14 residues. From germline, CDR1 is SGDLS and CDR2 YYNGEE.

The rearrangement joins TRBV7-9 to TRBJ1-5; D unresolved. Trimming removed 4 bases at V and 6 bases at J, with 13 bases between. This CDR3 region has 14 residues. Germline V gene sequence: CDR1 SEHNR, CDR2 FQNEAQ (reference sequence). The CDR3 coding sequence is TGTGCCAGCAGCTACGACAATGAGGGTCAGCCCCAGCATTTT. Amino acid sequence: CASSYDNEGQPQHF.